This TCR beta chain was obtained from a study of shared clonotypes between healthy human individuals. The quantity of DNA used in unsorted PBMC replicate PCRs was 300 ng, corresponding to around 32,000 T cell genomes. The protocol was immunoSEQ multiplex PCR, while the TCRdb copy is restricted to in-frame clones and leaves out a portion. The sample has fewer than 600,000 clones; about four fifths are singletons. V lost 1 base to trimming and J lost 5 bases, with 14 bases between them. The CDR3 loop spans 15 amino acids. Germline CDR1 MNHNS, CDR2 SASEGT. This clone appeared many times. The rearrangement links TRBV6-1 to TRBJ2-5; D is possibly TRBD1 (6 bases). This clonotype was sampled from a woman aged 40-49 years in good health. Some clones in this sample may be carry-over from other donors' samples. Specimen: PBMCs. The CDR3 reads CASSEVGGSSETQYF. The DNA of the CDR3 is TGTGCCAGCAGTGAAGTAGGGGGTTCCTCCGAGACCCAGTACTTC.